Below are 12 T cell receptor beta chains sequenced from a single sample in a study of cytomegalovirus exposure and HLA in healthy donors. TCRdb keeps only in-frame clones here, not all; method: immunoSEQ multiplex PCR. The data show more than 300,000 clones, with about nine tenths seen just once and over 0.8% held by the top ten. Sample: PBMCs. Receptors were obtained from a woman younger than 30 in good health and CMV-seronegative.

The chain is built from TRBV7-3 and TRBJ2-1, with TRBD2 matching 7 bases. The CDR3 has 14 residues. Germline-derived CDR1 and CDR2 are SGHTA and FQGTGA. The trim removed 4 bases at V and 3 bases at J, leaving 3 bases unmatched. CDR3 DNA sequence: TGTGCCAGCAGCTCGGGGGGAAGCTACAATGAGCAGTTCTTC. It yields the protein CASSSGGSYNEQFF. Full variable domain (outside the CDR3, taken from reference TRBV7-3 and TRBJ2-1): GAGVSQTPSNKVTEKGKYVELRCDPISGHTALYWYRQSLGQGPEFLIYFQGTGAADDSGLPNDRFFAVRPEGSVSTLKIQRTERGDSAVYLCASSSGGSYNEQFFGPGTRLTVL.

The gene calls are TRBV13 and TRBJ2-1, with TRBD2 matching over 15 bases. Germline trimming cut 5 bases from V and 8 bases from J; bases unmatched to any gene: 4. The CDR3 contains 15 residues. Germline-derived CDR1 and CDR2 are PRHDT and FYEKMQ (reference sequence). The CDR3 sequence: CASSAGLAGGYEQFF. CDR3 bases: TGTGCCAGCAGCGCGGGACTAGCGGGAGGTTATGAGCAGTTCTTC. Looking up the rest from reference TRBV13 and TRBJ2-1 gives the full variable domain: AAGVIQSPRHLIKEKRETATLKCYPIPRHDTVYWYQQGPGQDPQFLISFYEKMQSDKGSIPDRFSAQQFSDYHSELNMSSLELGDSALYFCASSAGLAGGYEQFFGPGTRLTVL.

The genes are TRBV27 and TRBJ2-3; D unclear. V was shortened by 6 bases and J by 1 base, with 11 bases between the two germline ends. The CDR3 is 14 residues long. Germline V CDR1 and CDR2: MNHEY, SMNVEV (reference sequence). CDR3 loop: CASRSIQRTDTQYF. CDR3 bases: TGTGCCAGCAGAAGTATACAGCGCACAGATACGCAGTATTTT.

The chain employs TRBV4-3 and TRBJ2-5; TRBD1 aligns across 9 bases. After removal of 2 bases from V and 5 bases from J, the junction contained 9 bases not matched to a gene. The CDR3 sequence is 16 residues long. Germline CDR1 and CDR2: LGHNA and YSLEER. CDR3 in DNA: TGCGCCAGCAGCCAATTCGCACAGGGGGCGATGGAGACCCAGTACTTC. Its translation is CASSQFAQGAMETQYF.

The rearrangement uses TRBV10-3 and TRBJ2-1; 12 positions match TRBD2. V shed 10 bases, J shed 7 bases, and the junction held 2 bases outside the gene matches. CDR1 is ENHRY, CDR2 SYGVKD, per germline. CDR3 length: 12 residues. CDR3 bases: TGTGCCACCGGACTAGCGGGGAATGAGCAGTTCTTC. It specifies CATGLAGNEQFF.

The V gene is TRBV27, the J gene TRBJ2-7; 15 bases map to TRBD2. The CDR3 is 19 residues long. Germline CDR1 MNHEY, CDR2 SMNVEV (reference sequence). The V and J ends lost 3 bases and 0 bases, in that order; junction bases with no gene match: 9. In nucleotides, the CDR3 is TGTGCCAGCAGTTTCAGGGTTGGGACTAGCGGGAGGAGCTCCTACGAGCAGTACTTC. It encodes CASSFRVGTSGRSSYEQYF.

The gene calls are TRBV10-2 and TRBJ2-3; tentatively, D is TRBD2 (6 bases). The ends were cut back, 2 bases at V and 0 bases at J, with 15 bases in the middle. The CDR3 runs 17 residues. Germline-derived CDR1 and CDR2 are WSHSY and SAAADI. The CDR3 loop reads CASSETVSGFSTDTQYF. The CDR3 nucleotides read TGCGCCAGCAGTGAGACAGTTAGCGGATTTAGCACAGATACGCAGTATTTT.

The CDR3 is CASSSTGTVPYEQYF. CDR3 in DNA: TGTGCCAGCAGCTCGACCGGGACAGTCCCATACGAGCAGTACTTC. The chain is built from TRBV7-2 and TRBJ2-7; TRBD1 aligns across 7 bases. The CDR3 runs to 15 residues. V lost 4 bases to trimming and J lost 4 bases; unmatched junction nucleotides: 10. Germline CDR1 is SGHTA and CDR2 is FQGNSA.

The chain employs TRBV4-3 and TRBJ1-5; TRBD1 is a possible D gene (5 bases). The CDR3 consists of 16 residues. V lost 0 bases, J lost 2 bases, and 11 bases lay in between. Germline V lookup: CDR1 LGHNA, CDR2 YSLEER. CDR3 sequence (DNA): TGCGCCAGCAGCCAAGACAGGGATACGGGCAATCAGCCCCAGCATTTT. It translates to CASSQDRDTGNQPQHF.

The CDR3 DNA reads TGTGCCAGCAGCTCCACGGGGGTTCAGCCCCAGCATTTT. It codes for CASSSTGVQPQHF. This rearrangement joins TRBV7-2 to TRBJ1-5; D is perhaps TRBD1 (5 bases). Looked up from germline, CDR1 is SGHTA and CDR2 is FQGNSA. The CDR3 has 13 amino acids. V lost 4 bases to trimming and J lost 6 bases, with 10 bases between them.

In nucleotides, the CDR3 is TGTGCCAGCAGTCCGGGACAGGGACGCTATGGCTACACCTTC. Its protein product is CASSPGQGRYGYTF. The chain recombines TRBV5-6 with TRBJ1-2, with 9 bases matching TRBD1. Germline V gene data show CDR1 as SGHDT and CDR2 as YYEEEE. The CDR3 has 14 amino acids. The junction had 6 bases not matched to a gene; V was cut back by 5 bases and J by 4 bases.

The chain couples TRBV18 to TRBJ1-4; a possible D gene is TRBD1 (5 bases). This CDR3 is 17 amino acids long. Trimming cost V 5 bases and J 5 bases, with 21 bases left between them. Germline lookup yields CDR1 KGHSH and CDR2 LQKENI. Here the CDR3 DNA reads TGTGCCAGCTCATCCCCTTCGGGGGAGACAGTCAATGAAAAACTGTTTTTT. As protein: CASSSPSGETVNEKLFF.